This TCR beta chain was recorded in a study of T-cell memory formation after mild COVID-19. This CDR3 contains 14 residues. Germline values: CDR1 DFQATT, CDR2 SNEGSKA (reference sequence). With 2 bases clipped from V and 6 bases from J, the junction kept 9 bases outside the gene matches. 5'RACE with constant-segment primers built TCRalpha and TCRbeta cDNA libraries with UMIs. One entry per CDR3 protein results from TCRdb running MiXCR on the 5' RACE reads. The sample lists fewer than 250,000 distinct CDR3 sequences, approximately 16% seen once, with 2% to 3% in the top ten. Comments on this clonotype: Its antigen is unidentified.

Study-level results: Some SARS-CoV-2-responding clones were already detected in memory before infection.

The sequenced sample consisted of PBMCs or a T cell subset sorted from them (not recorded which). The rearrangement links TRBV20-1 to TRBJ1-1; TRBD1 aligns across 7 bases. The source of this sequence is an adult woman who had mild COVID-19 (a few samples of this study predate the infection). Cell type and time point are not known. The chain's CDR3 is CSARPGQWKPEAFF. CDR3 bases: TGCAGTGCTAGACCGGGACAGTGGAAGCCTGAAGCTTTCTTT.